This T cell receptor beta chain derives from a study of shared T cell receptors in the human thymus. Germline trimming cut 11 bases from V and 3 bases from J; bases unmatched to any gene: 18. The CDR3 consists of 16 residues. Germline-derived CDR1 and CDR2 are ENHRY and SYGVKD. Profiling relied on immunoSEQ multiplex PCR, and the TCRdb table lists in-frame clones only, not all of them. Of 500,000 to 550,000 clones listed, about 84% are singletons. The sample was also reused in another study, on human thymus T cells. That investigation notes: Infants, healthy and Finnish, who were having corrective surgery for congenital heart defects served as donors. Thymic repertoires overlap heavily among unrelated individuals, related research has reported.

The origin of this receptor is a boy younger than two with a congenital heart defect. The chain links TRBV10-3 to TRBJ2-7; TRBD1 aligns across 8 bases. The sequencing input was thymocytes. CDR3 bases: TGTGCCCATGGACAGGGAACCCCTGACCTCCACTACGAGCAGTACTTC. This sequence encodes CAHGQGTPDLHYEQYF.